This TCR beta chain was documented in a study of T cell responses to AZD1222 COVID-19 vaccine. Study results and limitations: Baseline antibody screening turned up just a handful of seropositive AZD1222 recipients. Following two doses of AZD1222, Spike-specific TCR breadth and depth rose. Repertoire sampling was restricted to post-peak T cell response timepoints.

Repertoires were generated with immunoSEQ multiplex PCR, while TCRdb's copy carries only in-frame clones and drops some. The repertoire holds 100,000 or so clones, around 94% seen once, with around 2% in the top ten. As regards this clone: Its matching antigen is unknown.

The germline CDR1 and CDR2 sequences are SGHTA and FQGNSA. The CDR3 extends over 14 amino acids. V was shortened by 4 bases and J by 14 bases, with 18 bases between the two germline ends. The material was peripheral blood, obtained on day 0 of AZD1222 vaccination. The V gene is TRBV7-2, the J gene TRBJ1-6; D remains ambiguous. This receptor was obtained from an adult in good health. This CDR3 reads CASSSLGSGRALHF. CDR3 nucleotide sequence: TGTGCCAGCAGCTCCCTGGGTTCTGGGCGAGCCCTCCACTTT.